These T cell receptor beta chains were read from a single sample in a study of PD-L1 blockade in urothelial cancer. TCRdb keeps only in-frame clones here, not all; method: immunoSEQ multiplex PCR. The profile shows 75,000 to 95,000 clones, 85% to 95% of them singletons. This material consisted of PBMCs, taken around atezolizumab (anti-PD-L1) treatment. Receptors originate from a man between 60 and 75 years old with urothelial cancer. The CDR3 runs from the conserved cysteine through the conserved F or W. Each record gives: clone size, D gene, J gene, V gene, CDR3 DNA, CDR3 protein. The D gene is left open where the match is weak. Size is omitted from some rows. Given values are once, few, many or a class for expanded clones.

>.|.|TRBJ1-3|TRBV6-6
TGTGCCAGCAGCCCTGGCCAGGGGTCTGGAAACACCATATATTTT
CASSPGQGSGNTIYF
>.|TRBD2|TRBJ2-7|TRBV7-2
TGTGCCAGCACTGTCAGACGGGGGGAGTACGAGCAGTACTTC
CASTVRRGEYEQYF
>.|TRBD2|TRBJ2-5|TRBV5-7
TGTGCCAGCAGCTTGCTGAACTGCGGGAGACTCCAAGAGACCCAGTACTTC
CASSLLNCGRLQETQYF
>.|TRBD2|TRBJ2-4|TRBV5-6
TGTGCCAGCAGCTTGAGCGGGGGCGCCAGAAACATTCAGTACTTC
CASSLSGGARNIQYF
>few|TRBD1|TRBJ2-1|TRBV10-1
TGCGCCAGCAGTTTCGACCCCGGGACAGGGACCAATGAGCAGTTCTTC
CASSFDPGTGTNEQFF
>.|.|TRBJ1-5|TRBV19
TGTGCCAGTAGTATACTTGGCAATCAGCCCCAGCATTTT
CASSILGNQPQHF
>.|TRBD1|TRBJ2-7|TRBV4-2
TGTGCCAGCAGCCACCAGGGGGCAGACGAGCAGTACTTC
CASSHQGADEQYF
>.|TRBD2|TRBJ2-7|TRBV5-1
TGCGCCAGCAGCAAAGGACTAGCGGGAGGTGAGCAGTACTTC
CASSKGLAGGEQYF
>.|.|TRBJ2-6|TRBV29-1
TGCAGCGTTCGGGGCTCTGGGGCCAACGTCCTGACTTTC
CSVRGSGANVLTF
>.|TRBD2|TRBJ2-1|TRBV7-2
TGTGCCAGCAGCTCCGTCATTAGCGGGGAGCAGCAGTTCTTC
CASSSVISGEQQFF
>few|.|TRBJ2-6|TRBV25-1
TGTGCCAGCCGAGGCTCTGGGGCCAACGTCCTGACTTTC
CASRGSGANVLTF
>.|.|TRBJ2-7|TRBV18
TGTGCCAGCTCCCGGGACTCCTACGAGCAGTACTTC
CASSRDSYEQYF
>.|TRBD2|TRBJ2-2|TRBV7-9
TGTGCCAGCAGCCACCGCTACAGCGGGAGGGCCACCGGGGAGCTGTTTTTT
CASSHRYSGRATGELFF
>.|.|TRBJ1-1|TRBV7-6
TGTGCCAGCAGCTTAGCTACAGCTATCGACACTGAAGCTTTCTTT
CASSLATAIDTEAFF
>.|.|TRBJ2-7|TRBV6-1
TGTGCCAGCAGTGAAGCCAACAGACCCTACGAGCAGTACTTC
CASSEANRPYEQYF
>.|TRBD1|TRBJ1-5|TRBV19
TGTGCCAGTAGTCCACTCAGGGGGCCCGGCAATCAGCCCCAGCATTTT
CASSPLRGPGNQPQHF
>.|TRBD2|TRBJ2-7|TRBV6-1
TGTGCCAGCTGTCTAGCGGGATTCTACGAGCAGTACTTC
CASCLAGFYEQYF
>.|TRBD2|TRBJ2-3|TRBV2
TGTGCCACCCAGAAAACTAGCGTGGGAGCAGATACGCAGTATTTT
CATQKTSVGADTQYF
>.|.|TRBJ1-6|TRBV6-1
TGTGCCAGCAGTGATAGGGGGTTCCCTCCGGTCTATAATTCACCCCTCCACTTT
CASSDRGFPPVYNSPLHF
>.|.|TRBJ2-3|TRBV7-2
TGTGCCAGCAGCTTAATGCTAGGTAGTACAGATACGCAGTATTTT
CASSLMLGSTDTQYF
>.|.|TRBJ1-3|TRBV5-5
TGTGCCAGCAGCCCAGGACCGAGGGGGTCCCCTGGAAACACCATATATTTT
CASSPGPRGSPGNTIYF
>.|.|TRBJ2-1|TRBV18
TGTGCCAGCTCACCACAGGGAGGTGAGCAGTTCTTC
CASSPQGGEQFF
>.|.|TRBJ2-5|TRBV19
TGTGCCAGTAGTCTGGAGCGGGAGACCCAGTACTTC
CASSLERETQYF
>once|.|TRBJ2-5|TRBV6-1
TGTGCCAGCAGTGTCGGGGGTTTAGCCCAAGAGACCCAGTACTTC
CASSVGGLAQETQYF
>.|.|TRBJ2-1|TRBV5-1
TGCGCCAGCAGCTCGCCGGACTTCAGCTCCTACAATGAGCAGTTCTTC
CASSSPDFSSYNEQFF
>.|TRBD2|TRBJ2-1|TRBV4-3
TGCGCCAGCAGCCAAGATCGGGGACTAGCTGGAAATGAGCAGTTCTTC
CASSQDRGLAGNEQFF
>.|TRBD1|TRBJ2-1|TRBV11-2
TGTGCCAGCAGCTCCTCCTCGGGACAGTACAATGAGCAGTTCTTC
CASSSSSGQYNEQFF
>.|TRBD2|TRBJ2-5|TRBV6-6
TGTGCCAGCAGGGGGCTAGCGGGCGAGACCCAGTACTTC
CASRGLAGETQYF
>.|.|TRBJ2-3|TRBV7-2
TGTGCCAGTAGCGGCGGGGATACAGATACGCAGTATTTT
CASSGGDTDTQYF
>.|.|TRBJ2-7|TRBV7-2
TGTGCCAGCAGCTTAGACAAGACCTACGAGCAGTACTTC
CASSLDKTYEQYF
>.|.|TRBJ2-4|TRBV7-2
TGTGCCAGCAGCTTCCCAGGGATACTAGCCAAAAACATTCAGTACTTC
CASSFPGILAKNIQYF
>.|TRBD1|TRBJ2-4|TRBV6-5
TGTGCCAGCAGTTATGACGTGGACAGGCCCCCAAACATTCAGTACTTC
CASSYDVDRPPNIQYF
>.|.|TRBJ1-5|TRBV4-1
TGCGCCAGCAGCCAAGATGTGGCCCATAACAATCAGCCCCAGCATTTT
CASSQDVAHNNQPQHF
>.|.|TRBJ1-2|TRBV5-4
TGTGCCAGCAGCTTACAGGGCGGTGGCTACACCTTC
CASSLQGGGYTF
>.|.|TRBJ2-2|TRBV6-5
TGTGCCAGCAGTTACTCGCGGGGCACCGGGGAGCTGTTTTTT
CASSYSRGTGELFF
>.|TRBD1|TRBJ1-4|TRBV2
TGTGCCAGCAGGGACCAGGGGGCGACTAATGAAAAACTGTTTTTT
CASRDQGATNEKLFF
>.|TRBD2|TRBJ2-7|TRBV7-9
TGTGCCAGCAGCTTAGAGAGCGGGGCAACCTACGAGCAGTACTTC
CASSLESGATYEQYF
>.|TRBD1|TRBJ2-6|TRBV9
TGTGCCAGCAGCCCCAGGGGGCCTGGGGCCAACGTCCTGACTTTC
CASSPRGPGANVLTF
>.|TRBD1|TRBJ2-5|TRBV5-1
TGCGCCAGCAGCTTATCCGGGACAGAGCAAGAGACCCAGTACTTC
CASSLSGTEQETQYF
>.|TRBD1|TRBJ2-2|TRBV9
TGTGCCAGCACCCCACAGGGGGCCCAAGCCGGGGAGCTGTTTTTT
CASTPQGAQAGELFF
>.|.|TRBJ2-7|TRBV10-2
TGCGCCAGCACGTCAGGTAGCTCCTACGAGCAGTACTTC
CASTSGSSYEQYF
>once|.|TRBJ1-2|TRBV29-1
TGCAGCGTTGAGGGAGGGGGTGAAAACTATGGCTACACCTTC
CSVEGGGENYGYTF
>.|.|TRBJ1-6|TRBV6-1
TGTGCCAGCAGTGAGAACAGCGGTTGGAGCTCCTATAATTCACCCCTCCACTTT
CASSENSGWSSYNSPLHF
>once|.|TRBJ2-3|TRBV7-2
TGTGCCAGCAGCCTCGGACATAACACAGATACGCAGTATTTT
CASSLGHNTDTQYF
>.|.|TRBJ1-2|TRBV2
TGTGCCAGCAGAGAGACGACAGATAACTATGGCTACACCTTC
CASRETTDNYGYTF
>.|.|TRBJ2-3|TRBV10-3
TGTGCCATCAGTAACCCCCTCCGTGGGGAGAGCACAGATACGCAGTATTTT
CAISNPLRGESTDTQYF
>few|TRBD1|TRBJ2-5|TRBV9
TGTGCCAGCAGCGTAGGGGGACAGGGTGAGACCCAGTACTTC
CASSVGGQGETQYF
>.|.|TRBJ2-1|TRBV29-1
TGCAGCGTTGAGACGGGTGAGCAGTTCTTC
CSVETGEQFF
>.|.|TRBJ2-7|TRBV18
TGTGCCAGCTCACCTCTGATTTCGAGCGAGCAGTACTTC
CASSPLISSEQYF
>.|.|TRBJ2-5|TRBV21-1
TGTGCCAGCAGGCATCAATTTAGTGGTAGACAAGAGACCCAGTACTTC
CASRHQFSGRQETQYF
>.|TRBD2|TRBJ2-7|TRBV7-9
TGTGCCAGCAGCTTTCCCCCCCGGGGGGTTACCTACGAGCAGTACTTC
CASSFPPRGVTYEQYF
>.|TRBD2|TRBJ2-7|TRBV7-8
TGTGCCAGCAGCGGAGGGGTACTAGCGGGAGGAACCTCCTACGAGCAGTACTTC
CASSGGVLAGGTSYEQYF
>.|TRBD2|TRBJ2-7|TRBV9
TGTGCCAGCAGCCCGCGTGGGCGCCGGCGGGGGATCCACGAGCAGTACTTC
CASSPRGRRRGIHEQYF
>few|.|TRBJ1-2|TRBV9
TGTGCCAGCAGCCCGGACACGGACTATGGCTACACCTTC
CASSPDTDYGYTF
>.|TRBD2|TRBJ2-7|TRBV27
TGTGCCAGCAGTTTAACCGGGACTAGCGGGATCTACGAGCAGTACTTC
CASSLTGTSGIYEQYF
>.|.|TRBJ1-1|TRBV11-2
TGTGCCAGCAGCTTATCGGGGGACACTGAAGCTTTCTTT
CASSLSGDTEAFF
>.|.|TRBJ1-1|TRBV7-9
TGTGCCAGCAGCTTACAAGGGGGAAACACTGAAGCTTTCTTT
CASSLQGGNTEAFF
>.|TRBD2|TRBJ2-2|TRBV9
TGTGCCAGCTCGACTAGCGGGAGGAACACCGGGGAGCTGTTTTTT
CASSTSGRNTGELFF